A selection of T cell receptor beta chains follows, all from one sample in a study of cytomegalovirus exposure and HLA in healthy donors. The repertoire was sequenced with immunoSEQ multiplex PCR; TCRdb's copy has only in-frame clones and lacks some. The sample holds about 170,000 clones, 80% seen once. The sample comprised PBMCs. Receptor source: a woman aged 45-65 years in good health and CMV-seropositive. Both conserved end residues are part of each CDR3. The D gene is left open where the match is weak. A clone size is listed for some rows: how often the clone was seen (once, few, many), or a class if it is expanded.

abundance	v_gene	j_gene	d_gene	CDR3nt	CDR3aa
NA	TRBV2	TRBJ2-5	NA	TGTGCCAGCAGCGGAGTGGAGACCCAGTACTTC	CASSGVETQYF
NA	TRBV6-5	TRBJ1-2	NA	TGTGCCAGCAGTTACTCGTGGCCCCCGTCTTCCTATGGCTACACCTTC	CASSYSWPPSSYGYTF
once	TRBV30	TRBJ2-5	TRBD1	TGTGCCTGGAGTGTAGGGGGCCGAGAGACCCAGTACTTC	CAWSVGGRETQYF
NA	TRBV5-1	TRBJ2-7	NA	TGCGCCAGCAGCTTGTCTAGGGACACCTACGAGCAGTACTTC	CASSLSRDTYEQYF
few	TRBV29-1	TRBJ2-3	NA	TGCAGCGTCCCGGCAGATACGCAGTATTTT	CSVPADTQYF
NA	TRBV28	TRBJ2-2	NA	TGTGCCAGCAGGCGAGGACAGAACACCGGGGAGCTGTTTTTT	CASRRGQNTGELFF
once	TRBV12-5	TRBJ2-5	TRBD2	TGTGCTAGTGCCTTAGCGGGTGTGGAGACCCAGTACTTC	CASALAGVETQYF
NA	TRBV15	TRBJ2-5	TRBD1	TGTGCCACCAGCGAACGAGGGACAGCTACTCAAGAGACCCAGTACTTC	CATSERGTATQETQYF
NA	TRBV7-8	TRBJ2-3	NA	TGTGCCAGCAGCTCGGACAGTGCAGCCACAGATACGCAGTATTTT	CASSSDSAATDTQYF
NA	TRBV21-1	TRBJ2-2	NA	TGTGCCAGCCGATACAACGCTTTCAGGGGGCGTTTCACCGGGGAGCTGTTTTTT	CASRYNAFRGRFTGELFF
few	TRBV28	TRBJ1-4	NA	TGTGCCAGCAGGCCCACGGGAGGCGGTAATGAAAAACTGTTTTTT	CASRPTGGGNEKLFF
NA	TRBV6-5	TRBJ1-2	TRBD1	TGTGCCAGCAGAGCCGGGGACAGGTTGAGGGGCTACACCTTC	CASRAGDRLRGYTF
NA	TRBV5-6	TRBJ1-2	NA	TGTGCCAGCAGCCAAGACAGGAACTATGGCTACACCTTC	CASSQDRNYGYTF
NA	TRBV6-1	TRBJ1-1	NA	TGTGCCAGCAGTGCCCGATCAGGGGTCACTGAAGCTTTCTTT	CASSARSGVTEAFF
NA	TRBV7-6	TRBJ2-2	TRBD2	TGTGCCAGCAGCTCCTCGGGGGGCACCGGGGAGCTGTTTTTT	CASSSSGGTGELFF
NA	TRBV7-6	TRBJ1-3	NA	TGTGCCAGCAGCTTAGCGCCTGGGGGGAGCTCTGGAAACACCATATATTTT	CASSLAPGGSSGNTIYF
NA	TRBV7-6	TRBJ2-1	TRBD2	TGTGCCAGCAGACTAGCGCCTGACGGACTAGCGGGAGCGAGTTCCTACAATGAGCAGTTCTTC	CASRLAPDGLAGASSYNEQFF
NA	TRBV7-3	TRBJ2-2	TRBD1	TGTGCCAGCAGCTTAACCCGGACAGGGGGCTCCGGGGAGCTGTTTTTT	CASSLTRTGGSGELFF
NA	TRBV12-5	TRBJ2-1	NA	TGTGCTAGTGGCACCGGGACATCTAACAATGAGCAGTTCTTC	CASGTGTSNNEQFF
NA	TRBV6-6	TRBJ1-1	NA	TGTGCCAGCAGTAGAGAGGGGAACACTGAAGCTTTCTTT	CASSREGNTEAFF